This record concerns one T cell receptor beta chain sequence. This entry is derived from a study of CD8+ T cells in alopecia areata. RNA was extracted and reverse transcribed into cDNA as the sequencing template. Clones were read by immunoSEQ multiplex PCR, and TCRdb kept only the in-frame ones, dropping some. The sample has over 70,000 clones, around 67% seen once. The treatment denotes: oral pan-JAK inhibitor, 5-10 mg twice daily. Samples from alopecia areata patients were lesional scalp punch biopsies and peripheral blood. V was shortened by 3 bases and J by 1 base, with 12 bases between the two germline ends. The germline V gene encodes CDR1 GTSNPN and CDR2 SVGIG (reference sequence). The CDR3 has 15 residues.

The receptor comes from a human donor with alopecia areata. The source was CD8+ T cells sorted from blood, collected at week 24, from a patient treated with tofacitinib. V is TRBV30 and J is TRBJ2-2; D is possibly TRBD1 (6 bases). CDR3 sequence (DNA): TGTGCCTGGAGGGACCGGGACATGAACACCGGGGAGCTGTTTTTT. This gives the protein CAWRDRDMNTGELFF.